One and the same sample provided the 13 T cell receptor beta chains below, sequenced in a study of sequential checkpoint blockade in melanoma. The assay was immunoSEQ multiplex PCR, and TCRdb's table has in-frame clones only and misses some. Here the sample spans fewer than 8,000 clones, approximately 20% being singletons. Treatment of the sample: randomized to nivolumab then ipilimumab (arm A) or the reverse (arm B). The sequences come from tumor tissue (inferred from file names), collected from a patient given nivolumab and ipilimumab in sequence. The receptors stem from a human donor with melanoma.

By share of the sample, this clone is medium-sized. The chain has TRBV19 and TRBJ2-1, with 13 positions matching TRBD2. The trim removed 5 bases at V and 2 bases at J, leaving 0 bases unmatched. Germline V gene data show CDR1 as LNHDA and CDR2 as SQIVND (reference sequence). The CDR3 totals 15 residues. The DNA for the CDR3 is TGTGCCAGTAGTGGGACTAGCGGGGCCTACAATGAGCAGTTCTTC. Encoded protein: CASSGTSGAYNEQFF.

The chain joins TRBV5-1 to TRBJ2-2, with a possible D match to TRBD1 (5 bases). Trimming took 0 bases from V and 6 from J, leaving 15 bases between them. The CDR3 is 16 amino acids. CDR1 and CDR2 from the germline V gene are SGHRS and YFSETQ. CDR3 residues: CASSLAIAGWAGELFF. CDR3 coding DNA: TGCGCCAGCAGCTTGGCCATCGCAGGGTGGGCCGGGGAGCTGTTTTTT.

The chain couples TRBV14 to TRBJ1-2; D not resolved. This CDR3 contains 16 residues. V lost 0 bases to trimming and J lost 2 bases, with 13 bases between them. CDR1 is SGHDN, CDR2 FVKESK, per germline. CDR3 sequence reads: CASSQDFRTGNYGYTF. CDR3 in DNA: TGTGCCAGCAGCCAAGATTTTCGGACGGGGAACTATGGCTACACCTTC.

By sample share, this clone is large. This chain uses TRBV6-8 with TRBJ2-6; 7 bases are shared with TRBD1. The germline CDR1 and CDR2 sequences are MNHGY and SAAAGT. After removal of 5 bases from V and 2 bases from J, the junction contained 15 bases not matched to a gene. This CDR3 region has 19 residues. In DNA, the CDR3 is TGTGCCAGCAGTACAATTAACAGGGGATACTACCCTGGGGCCAACGTCCTGACTTTC. Its protein product is CASSTINRGYYPGANVLTF.

This chain uses TRBV6-8 with TRBJ2-7, with 7 bases fitting TRBD1. The J segment lost 1 base and the V segment lost 4 bases, leaving 7 bases of the junction unmatched. CDR1 MNHGY and CDR2 SAAAGT come from the germline V gene. The CDR3 totals 15 residues. The CDR3 here is CASSFIEGASYEQYF. The CDR3 region has the DNA TGTGCCAGCAGTTTTATCGAGGGGGCATCCTACGAGCAGTACTTC.

By share, this clone counts as medium-sized. The V call is TRBV10-2, the J call TRBJ1-6; TRBD1 is a possible D gene (5 bases). V lost 5 bases and J lost 0, with 14 bases in between. Germline lookup yields CDR1 WSHSY and CDR2 SAAADI. There are 17 residues in the CDR3. Here the CDR3 DNA reads TGCGCCAGCAGTCTGCTCGGGACTAGCTCCTATAATTCACCCCTCCACTTT. This encodes CASSLLGTSSYNSPLHF.

This clone was recorded a few times. The chain combines TRBV5-1 with TRBJ2-7, with D tentatively TRBD1 or TRBD2 (5 bases each). The CDR3 extends over 15 amino acids. The V gene lost 0 bases and the J gene lost 0 bases, with 10 bases spanning the gap. The germline V gene encodes CDR1 SGHRS and CDR2 YFSETQ. The CDR3 loop reads CASSLVGTTSYEQYF. In nucleotides, the CDR3 is TGCGCCAGCAGCTTGGTTGGGACGACCTCCTACGAGCAGTACTTC.

As regards this clone: Sequence at one end of the junction differs from germline and may be a read error. The V call is TRBV6-8, the J call TRBJ2-7; 7 bases align to TRBD2. CDR3 length: 14 amino acids. Germline V gene data show CDR1 as MNHGY and CDR2 as SAAAGT. CDR3 in DNA: TGTGCCATCAGTGGGGCGACTAGCCCAGACGAGCAGTACTTC. Amino acid sequence: CAISGATSPDEQYF.

This clone has a count of ten or more. The chain recombines TRBV9 with TRBJ2-3; TRBD1 might be the D (5 bases). The CDR3 has 15 residues. Germline V CDR1 and CDR2: SGDLS, YYNGEE. V lost 3 bases and J 0 bases, leaving 11 bases between the germline ends. The CDR3 DNA reads TGTGCCAGCAGCGCCAGGGAAGGAAGCACAGATACGCAGTATTTT. This codes for CASSAREGSTDTQYF.

The gene calls are TRBV29-1 and TRBJ2-7, with no clear D. Germline V gives CDR1 SQVTM, CDR2 ANQGSEA. The CDR3 is 12 residues long. Trimming took off 2 bases at V and 3 bases at J, with 8 bases between the two ends. CDR3 DNA: TGCAGCGTTGAACTTCAGGACTACGAGCAGTACTTC. Protein: CSVELQDYEQYF.

V and J are TRBV19 and TRBJ2-7; 12 nucleotides align to TRBD2. V dropped 5 bases and J dropped 1; count of bases not matched to a gene: 6. The CDR3 has 16 amino acids. In germline, CDR1 is LNHDA, CDR2 SQIVND (reference sequence). Here the CDR3 DNA reads TGTGCCAGTAGTCCCTTCGGGACTAGCGGGTCCTACGAGCAGTACTTC. Translation gives CASSPFGTSGSYEQYF.

Within the sample, this clone is medium-sized. V gene TRBV11-3 combines with J gene TRBJ1-1, with a possible D match to TRBD1 (5 bases). V shed 0 bases and J shed 5 bases, with 10 bases lying between them. CDR3 size: 14 residues. The germline V gene has CDR1 SGHNT and CDR2 YENEEA. Here the CDR3 DNA reads TGTGCCAGCAGCTTAGACAGGGTGGGAACTGAAGCTTTCTTT. Its protein is CASSLDRVGTEAFF.

The chain employs TRBV29-1 and TRBJ1-1; 7 positions match TRBD1. Germline-derived CDR1 and CDR2 are SQVTM and ANQGSEA. J lost 4 bases, V lost 5 bases, and 4 bases had no gene match. CDR3 length: 12 amino acids. CDR3 DNA: TGCAGCGTTCACAGGGGTGGCACTGAAGCTTTCTTT. Translated: CSVHRGGTEAFF.